The sequence of this T cell receptor (beta chain) was determined in a study of blood T cells in healthy people across ages. The CDR3 runs to 15 residues. Germline trimming cut 6 bases from V and 4 bases from J; bases unmatched to any gene: 8. CDR1 is MNHEY, CDR2 SMNVEV, per germline (reference sequence). Using a J-beta primer mix together with a sample-barcoded 5' primer, a second PCR was run for roughly 7 to 11 cycles. One entry per CDR3 protein results from TCRdb running MiXCR on the 5' RACE reads. The data contain roughly 1,500,000 distinct CDR3 sequences, 30% to 35% of them seen just once; the ten biggest clones take up about 11%.

The chain recombines TRBV27 with TRBJ2-5; 10 positions agree with TRBD2. The sample comprised blood. The TCR sequence derives from a woman aged 25 to 39 in good health. The CDR3 sequence: CASSYIAGGPETQYF. The CDR3 nucleotides read TGTGCCAGCAGCTATATAGCGGGGGGCCCAGAGACCCAGTACTTC.